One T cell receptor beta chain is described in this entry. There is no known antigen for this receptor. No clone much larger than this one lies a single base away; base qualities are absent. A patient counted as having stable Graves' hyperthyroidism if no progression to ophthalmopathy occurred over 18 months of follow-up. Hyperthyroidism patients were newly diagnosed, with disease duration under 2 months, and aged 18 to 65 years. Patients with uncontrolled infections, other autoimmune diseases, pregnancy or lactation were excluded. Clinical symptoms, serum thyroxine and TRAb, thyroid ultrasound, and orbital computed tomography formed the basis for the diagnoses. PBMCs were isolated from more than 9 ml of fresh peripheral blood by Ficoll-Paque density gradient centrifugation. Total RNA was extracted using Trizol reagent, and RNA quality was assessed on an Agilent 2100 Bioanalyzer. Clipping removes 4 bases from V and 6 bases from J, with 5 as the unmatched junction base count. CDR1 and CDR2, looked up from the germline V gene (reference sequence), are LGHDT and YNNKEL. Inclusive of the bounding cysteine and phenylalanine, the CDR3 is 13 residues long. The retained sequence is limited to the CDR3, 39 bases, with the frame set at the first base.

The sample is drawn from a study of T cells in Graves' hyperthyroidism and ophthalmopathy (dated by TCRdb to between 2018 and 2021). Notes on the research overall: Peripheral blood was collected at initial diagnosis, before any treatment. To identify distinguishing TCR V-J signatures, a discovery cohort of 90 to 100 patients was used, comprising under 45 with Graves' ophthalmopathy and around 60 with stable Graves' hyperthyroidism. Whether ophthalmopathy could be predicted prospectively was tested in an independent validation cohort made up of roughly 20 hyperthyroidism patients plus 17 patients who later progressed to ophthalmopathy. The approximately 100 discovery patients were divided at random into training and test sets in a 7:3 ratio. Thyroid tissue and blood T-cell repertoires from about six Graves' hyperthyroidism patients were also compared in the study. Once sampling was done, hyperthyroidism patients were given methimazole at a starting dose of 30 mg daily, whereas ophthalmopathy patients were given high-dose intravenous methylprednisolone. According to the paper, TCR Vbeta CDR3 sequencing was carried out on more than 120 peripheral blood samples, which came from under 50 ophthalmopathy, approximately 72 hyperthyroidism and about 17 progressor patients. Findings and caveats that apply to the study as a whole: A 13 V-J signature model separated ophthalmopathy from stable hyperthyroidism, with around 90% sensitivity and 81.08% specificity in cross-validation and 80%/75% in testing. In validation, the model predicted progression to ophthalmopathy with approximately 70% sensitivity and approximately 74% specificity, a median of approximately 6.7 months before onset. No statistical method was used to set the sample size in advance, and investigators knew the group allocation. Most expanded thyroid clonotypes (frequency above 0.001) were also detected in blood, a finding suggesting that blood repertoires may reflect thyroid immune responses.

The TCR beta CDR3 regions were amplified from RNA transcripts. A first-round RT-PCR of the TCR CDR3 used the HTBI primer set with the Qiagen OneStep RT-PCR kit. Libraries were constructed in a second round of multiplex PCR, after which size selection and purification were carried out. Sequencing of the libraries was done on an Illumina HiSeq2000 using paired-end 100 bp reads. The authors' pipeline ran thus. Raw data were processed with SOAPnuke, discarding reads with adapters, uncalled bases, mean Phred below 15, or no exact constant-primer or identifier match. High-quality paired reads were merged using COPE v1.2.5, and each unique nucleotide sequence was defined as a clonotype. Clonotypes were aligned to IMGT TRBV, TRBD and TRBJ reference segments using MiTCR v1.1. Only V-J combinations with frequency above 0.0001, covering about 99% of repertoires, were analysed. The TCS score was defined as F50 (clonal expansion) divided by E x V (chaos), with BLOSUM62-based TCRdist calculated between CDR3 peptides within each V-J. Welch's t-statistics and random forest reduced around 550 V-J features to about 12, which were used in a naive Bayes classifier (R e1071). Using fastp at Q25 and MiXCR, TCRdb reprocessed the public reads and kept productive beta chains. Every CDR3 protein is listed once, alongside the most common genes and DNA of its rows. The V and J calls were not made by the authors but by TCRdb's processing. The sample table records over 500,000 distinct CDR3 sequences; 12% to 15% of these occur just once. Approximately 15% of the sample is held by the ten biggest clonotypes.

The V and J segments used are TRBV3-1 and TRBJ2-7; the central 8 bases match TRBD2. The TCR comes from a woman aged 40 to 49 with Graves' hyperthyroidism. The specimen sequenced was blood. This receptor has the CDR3 CASSLTSGLEQYF. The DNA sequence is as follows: TGTGCCAGCAGCCTTACTAGCGGCCTCGAGCAGTACTTC.